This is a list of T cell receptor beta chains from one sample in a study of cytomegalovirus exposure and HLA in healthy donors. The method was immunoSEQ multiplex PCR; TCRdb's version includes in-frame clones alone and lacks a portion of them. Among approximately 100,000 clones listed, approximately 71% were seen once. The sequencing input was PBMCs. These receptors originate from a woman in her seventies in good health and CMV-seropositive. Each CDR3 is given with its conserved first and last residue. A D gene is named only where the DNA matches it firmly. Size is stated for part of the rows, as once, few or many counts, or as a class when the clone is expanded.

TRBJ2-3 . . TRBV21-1 CASSSWTRTDTQYF TGTGCCAGCAGCTCCTGGACACGCACAGATACGCAGTATTTT
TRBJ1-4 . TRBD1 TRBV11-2 CASSFTGTGVEKLFF TGTGCCAGCAGCTTCACCGGGACAGGGGTTGAAAAACTGTTTTTT
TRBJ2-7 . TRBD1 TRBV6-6 CASTGQFYEQYF TGTGCCAGTACGGGACAGTTTTACGAGCAGTACTTC
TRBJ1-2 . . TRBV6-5 CASSYEGTAFYGYTF TGTGCCAGCAGTTACGAAGGAACAGCTTTTTATGGCTACACCTTC
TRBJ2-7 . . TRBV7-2 CASSLGLPDPSYEQYF TGTGCCAGCAGCTTAGGACTACCGGACCCCTCCTACGAGCAGTACTTC
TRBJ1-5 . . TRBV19 CASSMRGGNQPQHF TGTGCCAGTAGTATGCGAGGTGGCAATCAGCCCCAGCATTTT
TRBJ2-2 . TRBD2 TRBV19 CASSKASGGITGELFF TGTGCCAGTAGTAAGGCTAGCGGGGGGATCACCGGGGAGCTGTTTTTT
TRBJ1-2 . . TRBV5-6 CASSLDSHYGYTF TGTGCCAGCAGCTTAGACAGCCATTATGGCTACACCTTC
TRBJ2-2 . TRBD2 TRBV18 CASSTGTSGTGTGELFF TGTGCCAGCTCAACAGGGACTAGCGGGACGGGCACCGGGGAGCTGTTTTTT
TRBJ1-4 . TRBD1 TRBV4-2 CASSQERQGNEKLFF TGTGCCAGCAGCCAGGAACGACAGGGGAATGAAAAACTGTTTTTT
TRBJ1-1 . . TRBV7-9 CASSLTGGGENTEAFF TGTGCCAGCAGCTTAACCGGAGGAGGAGAGAACACTGAAGCTTTCTTT
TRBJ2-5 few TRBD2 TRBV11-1 CASSLGSGGYQETQYF TGTGCCAGCAGCTTAGGTAGCGGGGGCTACCAAGAGACCCAGTACTTC
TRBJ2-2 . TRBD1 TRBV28 CASSTGGASTGELFF TGTGCCAGTTCCACAGGGGGCGCGTCCACCGGGGAGCTGTTTTTT
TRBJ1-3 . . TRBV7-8 CASSLVSGPGSGNTIYF TGTGCCAGCAGCTTAGTTAGCGGTCCGGGCTCTGGAAACACCATATATTTT
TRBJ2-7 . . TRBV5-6 CASSLALGLYEQYF TGTGCCAGCAGCTTGGCCCTTGGGCTCTACGAGCAGTACTTC
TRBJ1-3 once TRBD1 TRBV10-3 CAISESTGAGRGNTIYF TGTGCCATCAGTGAGTCGACAGGGGCCGGTCGTGGAAACACCATATATTTT
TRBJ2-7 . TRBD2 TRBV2 CASSEVVSGGAYEQYF TGTGCCAGCAGTGAAGTGGTGAGCGGGGGGGCATACGAGCAGTACTTC
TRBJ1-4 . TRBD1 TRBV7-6 CASSLGQGAREKLFF TGTGCCAGCAGCTTAGGACAGGGGGCGCGGGAAAAACTGTTTTTT
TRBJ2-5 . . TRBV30 CAWSGQGGTQYF TGTGCCTGGAGTGGACAGGGAGGGACCCAGTACTTC
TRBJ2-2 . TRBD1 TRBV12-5 CASDPRTGARTGELFF TGTGCTAGTGATCCCCGCACAGGGGCTCGGACCGGGGAGCTGTTTTTT
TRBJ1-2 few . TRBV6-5 CASSYSTGYGYTF TGTGCCAGCAGTTACTCGACGGGCTATGGCTACACCTTC
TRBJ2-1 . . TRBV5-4 CASSLYNEQFF TGTGCCAGCAGCCTTTACAATGAGCAGTTCTTC
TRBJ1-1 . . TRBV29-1 CSVVRGQLNTEAFF TGCAGCGTCGTTCGTGGACAGCTGAACACTGAAGCTTTCTTT
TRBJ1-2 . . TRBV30 CAWSVSANYGYTF TGTGCCTGGAGTGTAAGCGCTAACTATGGCTACACCTTC
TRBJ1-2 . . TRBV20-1 CSASSLEGYTF TGCAGTGCTAGCTCCCTAGAGGGCTACACCTTC
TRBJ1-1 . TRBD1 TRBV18 CASSPLTIRQGRTEAFF TGTGCCAGCTCACCACTGACCATTCGACAGGGAAGGACTGAAGCTTTCTTT
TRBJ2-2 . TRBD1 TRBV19 CASSIPPGQAPRGGELFF TGTGCCAGTAGTATCCCCCCGGGACAGGCCCCGAGAGGCGGGGAGCTGTTTTTT
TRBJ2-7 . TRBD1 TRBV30 CAWSVLNRGREQYF TGTGCCTGGAGTGTATTGAACAGGGGGCGAGAGCAGTACTTC
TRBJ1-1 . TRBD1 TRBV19 CASVPGTGIGLGNTEAFF TGTGCCAGTGTTCCCGGGACAGGGATAGGACTGGGGAACACTGAAGCTTTCTTT
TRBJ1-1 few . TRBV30 CAWSTQTGNTEAFF TGTGCCTGGAGTACCCAGACAGGGAACACTGAAGCTTTCTTT
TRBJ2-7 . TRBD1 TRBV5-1 CASSATGTGVHEQYF TGCGCCAGCAGCGCTACCGGGACAGGGGTTCACGAGCAGTACTTC
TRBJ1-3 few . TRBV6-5 CASSSRGFSGNTIYF TGTGCCAGCAGTAGCCGAGGCTTCTCTGGAAACACCATATATTTT
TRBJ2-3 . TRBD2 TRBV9 CASSVLSGEADTQYF TGTGCCAGCAGCGTACTGAGCGGGGAGGCAGATACGCAGTATTTT
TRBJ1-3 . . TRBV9 CASSVGGYGNTIYF TGTGCCAGCAGCGTAGGAGGGTATGGAAACACCATATATTTT
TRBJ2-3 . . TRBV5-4 CASSSPDTGDTQYF TGTGCCAGCAGCTCCCCCGATACGGGAGATACGCAGTATTTT
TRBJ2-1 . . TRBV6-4 CASSDSSSSYNEQFF TGTGCCAGCAGTGACTCATCCAGCTCCTACAATGAGCAGTTCTTC